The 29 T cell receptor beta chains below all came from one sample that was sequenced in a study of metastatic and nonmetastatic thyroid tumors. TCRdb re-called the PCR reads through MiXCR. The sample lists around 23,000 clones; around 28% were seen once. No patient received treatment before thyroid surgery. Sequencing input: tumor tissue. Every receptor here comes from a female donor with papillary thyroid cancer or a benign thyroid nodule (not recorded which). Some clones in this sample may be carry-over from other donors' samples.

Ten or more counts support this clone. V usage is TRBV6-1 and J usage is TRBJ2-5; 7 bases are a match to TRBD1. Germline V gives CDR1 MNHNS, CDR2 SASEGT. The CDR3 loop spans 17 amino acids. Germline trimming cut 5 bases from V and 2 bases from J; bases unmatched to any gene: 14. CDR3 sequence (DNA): TGTGCCAGCAGTTCTACTTATCCGACAGGGCTGCAAGAGACCCAGTACTTC. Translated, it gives CASSSTYPTGLQETQYF.

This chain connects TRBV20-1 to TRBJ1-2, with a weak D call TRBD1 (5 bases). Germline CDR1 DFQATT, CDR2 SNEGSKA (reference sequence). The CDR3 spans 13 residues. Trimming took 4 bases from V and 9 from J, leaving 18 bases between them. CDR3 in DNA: TGCAGTGCTATATATTCCCGGGGGTATAGCTACACCTTC. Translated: CSAIYSRGYSYTF.

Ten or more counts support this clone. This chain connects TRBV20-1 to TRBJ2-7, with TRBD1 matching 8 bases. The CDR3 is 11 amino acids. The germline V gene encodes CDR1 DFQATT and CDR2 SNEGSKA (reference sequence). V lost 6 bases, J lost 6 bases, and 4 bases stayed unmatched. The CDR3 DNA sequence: TGCAGTGCCCAGGGGGCCAGCGAGCAGTACTTC. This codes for CSAQGASEQYF.

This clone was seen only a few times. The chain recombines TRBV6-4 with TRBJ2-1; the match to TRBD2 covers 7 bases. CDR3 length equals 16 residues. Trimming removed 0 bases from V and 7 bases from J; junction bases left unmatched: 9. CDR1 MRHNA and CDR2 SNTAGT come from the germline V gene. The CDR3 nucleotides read TGTGCCAGCAGTGACTCGGCTAGCGGAGGAGGGAATGAGCAGTTCTTC. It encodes CASSDSASGGGNEQFF.

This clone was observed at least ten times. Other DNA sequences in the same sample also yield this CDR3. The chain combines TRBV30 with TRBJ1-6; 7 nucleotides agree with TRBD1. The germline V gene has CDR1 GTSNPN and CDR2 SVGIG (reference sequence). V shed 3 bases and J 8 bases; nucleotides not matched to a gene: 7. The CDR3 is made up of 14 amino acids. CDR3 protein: CAWRQGPGDSPLHF. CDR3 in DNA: TGTGCCTGGAGACAGGGGCCCGGGGATTCACCCCTCCACTTT.

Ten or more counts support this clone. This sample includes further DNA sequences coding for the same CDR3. The CDR3 here is CASSQEPGGTDTQYF. Written as DNA, the CDR3 is TGTGCCAGCAGCCAAGAACCGGGGGGCACAGATACGCAGTATTTT. The rearrangement joins TRBV3-1 to TRBJ2-3; D perhaps matches TRBD2 (6 bases). Trimming took off 0 bases at V and 1 base at J, with 8 bases between the two ends. The germline V gene has CDR1 LGHDT and CDR2 YNNKEL (reference sequence). This CDR3 comprises 15 residues.

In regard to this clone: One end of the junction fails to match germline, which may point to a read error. CDR3 in amino acids: CSAISGVLADF. The CDR3 bases are TGCAGTGCCATATCGGGCGTCTTGGCGGACTTC. The rearrangement joins TRBV20-1 to TRBJ2-7, with D unclear. The germline V gene encodes CDR1 DFQATT and CDR2 SNEGSKA (reference sequence). This CDR3 comprises 11 residues.

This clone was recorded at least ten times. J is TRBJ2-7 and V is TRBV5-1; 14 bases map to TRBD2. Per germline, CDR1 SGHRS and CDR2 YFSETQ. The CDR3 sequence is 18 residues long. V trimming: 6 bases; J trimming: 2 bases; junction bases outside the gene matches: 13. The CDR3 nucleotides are TGCGCCAGCATCAGAGAGCCGGGACTAGCGGGGGCTACCTACGAGCAGTACTTC. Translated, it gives CASIREPGLAGATYEQYF.

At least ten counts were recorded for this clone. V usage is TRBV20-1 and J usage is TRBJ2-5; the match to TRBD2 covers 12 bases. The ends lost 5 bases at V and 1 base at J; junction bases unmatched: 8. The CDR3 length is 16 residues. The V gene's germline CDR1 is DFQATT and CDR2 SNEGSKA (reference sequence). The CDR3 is CSALLLAGGSQETQYF. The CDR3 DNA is TGCAGTGCTCTTCTACTAGCGGGGGGATCCCAAGAGACCCAGTACTTC.

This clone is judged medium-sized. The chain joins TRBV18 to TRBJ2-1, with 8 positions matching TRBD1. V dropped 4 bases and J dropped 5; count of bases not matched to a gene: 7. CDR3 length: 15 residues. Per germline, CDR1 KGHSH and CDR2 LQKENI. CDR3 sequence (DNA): TGTGCCAGCTCACTAGGACAGGGTGGAAACAATGAGCAGTTCTTC. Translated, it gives CASSLGQGGNNEQFF. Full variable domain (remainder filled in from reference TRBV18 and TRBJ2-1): NAGVMQNPRHLVRRRGQEARLRCSPMKGHSHVYWYRQLPEEGLKFMVYLQKENIIDESGMPKERFSAEFPKEGPSILRIQQVVRGDSAAYFCASSLGQGGNNEQFFGPGTRLTVL.

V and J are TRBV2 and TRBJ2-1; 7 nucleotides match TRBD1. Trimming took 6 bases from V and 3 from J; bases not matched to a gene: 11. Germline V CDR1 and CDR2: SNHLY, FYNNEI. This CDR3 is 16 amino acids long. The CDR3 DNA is TGTGCCAGCAGAACCACCGGGACAGCTTACTACAATGAGCAGTTCTTC. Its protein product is CASRTTGTAYYNEQFF.

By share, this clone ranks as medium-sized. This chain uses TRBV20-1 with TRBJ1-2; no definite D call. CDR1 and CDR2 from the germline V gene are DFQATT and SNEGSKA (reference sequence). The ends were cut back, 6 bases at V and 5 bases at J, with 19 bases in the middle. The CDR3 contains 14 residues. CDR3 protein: CSATSPPTGYGYTF. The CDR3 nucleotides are TGCAGTGCCACCTCACCCCCTACGGGTTATGGCTACACCTTC.

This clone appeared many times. CDR3 coding DNA: TGTGCCAGCACCAGCCCCGAGGAAAACTACGAGCAGTACTTC. Its protein is CASTSPEENYEQYF. The V call is TRBV6-2 or TRBV6-3, the J call TRBJ2-7; D gene ambiguous. Germline V CDR1 and CDR2: MNHEY, SVGEGT. The V gene lost 7 bases and the J gene lost 3 bases, with 16 bases spanning the gap. This CDR3 region has 14 residues.

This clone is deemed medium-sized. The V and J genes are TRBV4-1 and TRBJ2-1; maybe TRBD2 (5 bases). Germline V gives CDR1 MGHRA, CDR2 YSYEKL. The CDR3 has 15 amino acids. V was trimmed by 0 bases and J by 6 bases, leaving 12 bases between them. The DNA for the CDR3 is TGCGCCAGCAGCCAAGAGGGATCGGGGTCCAATGAGCAGTTCTTC. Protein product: CASSQEGSGSNEQFF.

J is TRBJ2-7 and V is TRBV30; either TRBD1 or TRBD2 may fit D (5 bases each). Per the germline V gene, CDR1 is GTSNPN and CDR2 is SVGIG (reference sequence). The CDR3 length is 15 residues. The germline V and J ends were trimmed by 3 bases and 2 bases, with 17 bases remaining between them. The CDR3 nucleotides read TGTGCCTGGAGCAAGGGACCGGGCCCAGCCTACGAGCAGTACTTC. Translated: CAWSKGPGPAYEQYF.

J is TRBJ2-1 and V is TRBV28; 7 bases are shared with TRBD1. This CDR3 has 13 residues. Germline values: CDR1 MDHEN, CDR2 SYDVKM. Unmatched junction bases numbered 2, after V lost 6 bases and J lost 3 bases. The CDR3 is CASSRGIYNEQFF. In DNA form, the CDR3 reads TGTGCCAGCAGCAGGGGGATCTACAATGAGCAGTTCTTC.

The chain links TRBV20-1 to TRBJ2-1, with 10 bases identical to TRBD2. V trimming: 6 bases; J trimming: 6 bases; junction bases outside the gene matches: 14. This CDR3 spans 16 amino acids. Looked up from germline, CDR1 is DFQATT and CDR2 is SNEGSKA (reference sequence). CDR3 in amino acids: CSANGLAVGGGNEQFF. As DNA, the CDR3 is TGCAGTGCCAACGGACTAGCGGTCGGGGGGGGCAATGAGCAGTTCTTC.

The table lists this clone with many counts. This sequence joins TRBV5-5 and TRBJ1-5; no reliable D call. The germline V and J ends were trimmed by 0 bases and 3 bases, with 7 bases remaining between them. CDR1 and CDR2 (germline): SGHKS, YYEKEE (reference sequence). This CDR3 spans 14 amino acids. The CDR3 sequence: CASSLGGDNQPQHF. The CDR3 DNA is TGTGCCAGCAGCTTGGGAGGAGACAATCAGCCCCAGCATTTT.

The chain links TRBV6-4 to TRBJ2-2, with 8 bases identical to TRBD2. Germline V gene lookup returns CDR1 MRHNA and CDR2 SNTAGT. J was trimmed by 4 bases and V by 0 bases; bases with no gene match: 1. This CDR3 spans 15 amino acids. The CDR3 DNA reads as TGTGCCAGCAGTGACTCAGGGACTAGCACCGGGGAGCTGTTTTTT. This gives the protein CASSDSGTSTGELFF.

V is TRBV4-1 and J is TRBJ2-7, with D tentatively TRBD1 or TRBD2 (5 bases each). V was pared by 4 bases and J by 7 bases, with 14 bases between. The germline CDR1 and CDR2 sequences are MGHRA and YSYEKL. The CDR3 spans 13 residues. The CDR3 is CASSLGESREQYF. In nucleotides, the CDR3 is TGCGCCAGCAGCCTAGGGGAGTCGAGGGAGCAGTACTTC.

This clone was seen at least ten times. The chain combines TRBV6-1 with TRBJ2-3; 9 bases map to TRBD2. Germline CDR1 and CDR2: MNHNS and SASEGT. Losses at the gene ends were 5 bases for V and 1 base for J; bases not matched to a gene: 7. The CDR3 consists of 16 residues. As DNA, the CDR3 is TGTGCCAGCAGTTATAGCGGGGGCAGGGGCACAGATACGCAGTATTTT. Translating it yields CASSYSGGRGTDTQYF.

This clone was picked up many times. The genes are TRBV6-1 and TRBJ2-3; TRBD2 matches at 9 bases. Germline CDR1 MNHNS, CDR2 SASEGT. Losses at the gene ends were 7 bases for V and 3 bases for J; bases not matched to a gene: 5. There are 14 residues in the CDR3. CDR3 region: CASTPGLATDTQYF. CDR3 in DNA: TGTGCCAGCACCCCGGGACTAGCAACAGATACGCAGTATTTT.

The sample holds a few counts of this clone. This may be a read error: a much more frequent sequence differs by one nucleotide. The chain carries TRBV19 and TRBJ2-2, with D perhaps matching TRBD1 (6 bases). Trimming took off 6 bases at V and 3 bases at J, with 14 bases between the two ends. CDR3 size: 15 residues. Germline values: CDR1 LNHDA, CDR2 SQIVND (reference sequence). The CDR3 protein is CASSYRVHDTGELFF. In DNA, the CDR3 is TGTGCCAGTAGCTACAGGGTGCATGACACCGGGGAGCTGTTTTTT.

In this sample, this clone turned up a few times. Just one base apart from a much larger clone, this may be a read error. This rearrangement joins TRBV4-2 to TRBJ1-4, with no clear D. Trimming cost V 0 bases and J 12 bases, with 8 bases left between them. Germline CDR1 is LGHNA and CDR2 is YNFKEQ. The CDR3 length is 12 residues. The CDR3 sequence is CASSQEYGELFF. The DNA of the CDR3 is TGTGCCAGCAGCCAAGAGTATGGAGAACTGTTTTTT.

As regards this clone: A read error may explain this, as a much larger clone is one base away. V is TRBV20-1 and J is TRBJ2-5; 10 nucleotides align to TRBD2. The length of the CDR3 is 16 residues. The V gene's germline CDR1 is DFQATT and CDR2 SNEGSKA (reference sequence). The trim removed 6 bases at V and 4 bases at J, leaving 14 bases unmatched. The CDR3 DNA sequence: TGCAGTGCCGGCGGGTCTAGCGGGGGAACCGGAGAGACCCAGTACTTC. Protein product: CSAGGSSGGTGETQYF.

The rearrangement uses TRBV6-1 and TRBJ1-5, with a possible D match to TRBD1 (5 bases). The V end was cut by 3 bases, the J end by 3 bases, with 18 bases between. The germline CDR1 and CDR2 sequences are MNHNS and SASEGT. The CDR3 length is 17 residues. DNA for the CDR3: TGTGCCAGCAGTGATGGGTGGGGGTCTAATATCAATCAGCCCCAGCATTTT. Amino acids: CASSDGWGSNINQPQHF.

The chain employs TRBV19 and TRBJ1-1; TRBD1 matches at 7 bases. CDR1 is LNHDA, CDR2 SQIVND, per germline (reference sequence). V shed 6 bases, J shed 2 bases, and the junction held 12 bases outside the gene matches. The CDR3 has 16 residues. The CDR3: CASRSGVAGGNTEAFF. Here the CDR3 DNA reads TGTGCCAGTAGATCGGGGGTGGCAGGGGGTAACACTGAAGCTTTCTTT.

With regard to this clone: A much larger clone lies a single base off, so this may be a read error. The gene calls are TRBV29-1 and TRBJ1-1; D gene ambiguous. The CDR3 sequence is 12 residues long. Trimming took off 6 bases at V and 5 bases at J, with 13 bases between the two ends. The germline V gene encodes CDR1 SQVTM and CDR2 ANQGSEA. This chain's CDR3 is CSVYPRGTEAFF. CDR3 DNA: TGCAGCGTATACCCCCGAGGAACTGAAGCTTTCTTT.

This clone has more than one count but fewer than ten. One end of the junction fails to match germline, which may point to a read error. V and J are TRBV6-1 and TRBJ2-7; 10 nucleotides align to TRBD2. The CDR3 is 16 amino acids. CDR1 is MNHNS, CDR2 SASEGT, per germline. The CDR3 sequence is CAGSDRGRLAGDEQYF. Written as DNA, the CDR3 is TGTGCCGGCAGTGATCGGGGGCGGCTAGCGGGAGATGAGCAGTACTTC.